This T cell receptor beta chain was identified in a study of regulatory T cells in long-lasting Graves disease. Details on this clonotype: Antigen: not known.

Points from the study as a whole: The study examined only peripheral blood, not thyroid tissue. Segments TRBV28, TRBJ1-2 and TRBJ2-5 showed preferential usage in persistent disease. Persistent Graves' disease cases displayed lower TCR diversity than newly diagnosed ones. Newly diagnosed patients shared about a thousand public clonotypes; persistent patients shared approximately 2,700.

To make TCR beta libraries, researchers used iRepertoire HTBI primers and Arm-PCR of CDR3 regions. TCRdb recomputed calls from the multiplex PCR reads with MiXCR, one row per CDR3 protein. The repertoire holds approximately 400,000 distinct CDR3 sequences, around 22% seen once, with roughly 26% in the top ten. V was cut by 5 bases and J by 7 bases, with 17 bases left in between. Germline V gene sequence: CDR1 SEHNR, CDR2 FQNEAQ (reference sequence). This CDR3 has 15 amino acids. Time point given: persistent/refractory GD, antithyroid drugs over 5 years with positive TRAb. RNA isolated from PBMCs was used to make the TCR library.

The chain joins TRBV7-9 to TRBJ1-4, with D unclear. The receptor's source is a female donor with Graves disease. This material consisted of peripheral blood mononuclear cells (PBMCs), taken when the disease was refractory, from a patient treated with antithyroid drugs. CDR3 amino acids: CASSATSRRIEKLFF. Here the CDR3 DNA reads TGTGCCAGCAGCGCCACCTCCAGACGGATTGAAAAACTGTTTTTT. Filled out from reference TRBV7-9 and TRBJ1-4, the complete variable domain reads DTGVSQNPRHKITKRGQNVTFRCDPISEHNRLYWYRQTLGQGPEFLTYFQNEAQLEKSRLLSDRFSAERPKGSFSTLEIQRTEQGDSAMYLCASSATSRRIEKLFFGSGTQLSVL.